The 19 T cell receptor beta chains below come from one sample, sequenced in a study of T cell repertoires in cytomegalovirus infection. TCRdb reprocessed the reads via MiXCR and lists one record per CDR3 protein. This table holds under 10,000 distinct CDR3 sequences, approximately 54% found once. Antigens for these TCRs are unknown. The sequenced sample was PBMCs, sequenced either directly or after in vitro stimulation (not recorded which). The receptor set was obtained from a human donor in good health (CMV status not recorded). Some clones in this sample may be carry-over from other donors' samples.

As for this clonotype: The conserved phenylalanine or tryptophan is not found at the CDR3 terminus, so this likely reflects a read error. The V and J genes are TRBV4-2 and TRBJ2-7; 9 nucleotides agree with TRBD1. The germline V gene has CDR1 LGHNA and CDR2 YNFKEQ. The CDR3 extends over 15 amino acids. CDR3 sequence (DNA): TGTGTCAGCAGCGACCCGGGACAGGGTGCCTACGAGCAGTACTGC. Translated, it gives CVSSDPGQGAYEQYC.

The genes are TRBV2 and TRBJ1-3; the match to TRBD1 covers 7 bases. The CDR3 is 15 residues long. The V and J ends lost 6 bases and 0 bases, in that order; junction bases with no gene match: 5. From germline, CDR1 is SNHLY and CDR2 FYNNEI. CDR3 residues: CASRGQPYSGNTIYF. The CDR3 DNA reads as TGTGCCAGCAGGGGACAGCCATACTCTGGAAACACCATATATTTT. The variable domain in full, completed from reference TRBV2 and TRBJ1-3, reads EPEVTQTPSHQVTQMGQEVILRCVPISNHLYFYWYRQILGQKVEFLVSFYNNEISEKSEIFDDQFSVERPDGSNFTLKIRSTKLEDSAMYFCASRGQPYSGNTIYFGEGSWLTVV.

Many counts were recorded for this clonotype. The V call is TRBV9, the J call TRBJ1-5; D may be TRBD1 (6 bases). There are 17 residues in the CDR3. V lost 0 bases and J lost 5, with 18 bases in between. Germline CDR1 is SGDLS and CDR2 is YYNGEE. This CDR3 reads CASSVGAGDNPYQPQHF. The CDR3 DNA is TGTGCCAGCAGCGTAGGAGCGGGGGACAACCCCTATCAGCCCCAGCATTTT.

The CDR3 DNA reads TGTGCCAGCAGTTTTGGCAGGGGGCCTTGGTCCCCTTATGGCTACACCTTC. Protein product: CASSFGRGPWSPYGYTF. This chain links TRBV27 with TRBJ1-2; 8 bases align to TRBD1. CDR1 and CDR2 (germline): MNHEY, SMNVEV (reference sequence). This CDR3 has 17 residues. The J segment lost 5 bases and the V segment lost 3 bases, leaving 14 bases of the junction unmatched.

The V gene is TRBV11-3, the J gene TRBJ2-7; D may be TRBD1 (6 bases). The germline V gene has CDR1 SGHNT and CDR2 YENEEA. The CDR3 extends over 14 amino acids. With 7 bases removed from V and 2 bases from J, the gap between germline ends came to 15 bases. The CDR3 DNA reads as TGTGCCAGCATCTTCGCGGCAGGGGCCTACGAGCAGTACTTC. Amino acid sequence: CASIFAAGAYEQYF.

A remark on this clonotype: A read error is likely, as this CDR3 ends without the conserved phenylalanine or tryptophan. This chain uses TRBV7-2 with TRBJ2-1; TRBD2 matches at 7 bases. V dropped 5 bases and J dropped 13; count of bases not matched to a gene: 14. Germline CDR1 and CDR2: SGHTA and FQGNSA. There are 14 residues in the CDR3. The CDR3 region is CASSQAGVRKDQFC. CDR3 in DNA: TGTGCCAGCAGCCAGGCGGGAGTACGGAAGGATCAGTTCTGC.

The gene calls are TRBV19 and TRBJ2-1; 8 bases match TRBD1. Per the germline V gene, CDR1 is LNHDA and CDR2 is SQIVND (reference sequence). With 4 bases clipped from V and 6 bases from J, the junction kept 2 bases outside the gene matches. The CDR3 runs to 13 residues. The CDR3 loop is CASSRTGPNEQFF. The CDR3 coding sequence is TGTGCCAGTAGTAGGACAGGGCCCAATGAGCAGTTCTTC.

Remarks on this clonotype: The final CDR3 position lacks the conserved phenylalanine or tryptophan, pointing to a likely read error. The V call is TRBV7-2, the J call TRBJ1-6; D remains unclear. Per germline, CDR1 SGHTA and CDR2 FQGNSA. V was shortened by 0 bases and J by 7 bases, with 7 bases between the two germline ends. The CDR3 is made up of 14 amino acids. This CDR3 is CASSLAGRNSPLHC. CDR3 nucleotide sequence: TGTGCCAGCAGCTTAGCAGGGCGCAATTCACCCCTCCACTGT.

V and J are TRBV6-6 and TRBJ1-2, with 7 positions matching TRBD1. The CDR3 covers 12 residues. J lost 6 bases, V lost 5 bases, and 3 bases had no gene match. CDR1 and CDR2 (germline): MNHNY, SVGAGI (reference sequence). For the CDR3, the DNA is TGTGCCAGCAGTAAAACAGGGGATGGCTACACCTTC. Translated: CASSKTGDGYTF.

This clonotype has a handful of counts. The V call is TRBV12-5, the J call TRBJ2-1, with D perhaps TRBD1 (5 bases). Trimming shortened V by 0 bases and J by 9 bases, and 27 bases separated the two germline ends. The CDR3 runs to 19 residues. The germline V gene encodes CDR1 LGHNT and CDR2 FRNRAP. The CDR3 protein is CASGLVSVIGAVPSPEQFF. The CDR3 DNA is TGTGCTAGTGGTTTGGTATCGGTAATAGGGGCCGTCCCCTCCCCTGAGCAGTTCTTC.

The chain recombines TRBV7-2 with TRBJ2-5; no firm D call. V lost 1 base, J lost 5 bases, and 5 bases lay in between. The length of the CDR3 is 12 residues. Germline V gene sequence: CDR1 SGHTA, CDR2 FQGNSA. The CDR3 sequence: CASSLVAETQYF. The CDR3 DNA is TGTGCCAGCAGCTTAGTTGCTGAGACCCAGTACTTC.

About this clonotype: The missing conserved phenylalanine or tryptophan at the end of this CDR3 makes a read error likely. Because the CDR3's place on the DNA is in doubt, the DNA is left out and the CDR3 is given as listed by TCRdb. The V gene is TRBV12-3 or TRBV12-4, the J gene TRBJ2-1; the listed D gene, TRBD2, was not tested against the DNA. The length of the CDR3 is 20 amino acids, counting both ends. This CDR3 is CVSSSLSLLGGERSYNEQLC.

Regarding this clonotype: The limits of the CDR3 on the DNA are not certain, so only TCRdb's listed CDR3 is given. The J gene is TRBJ2-1, the V gene TRBV5-5. The CDR3 is 11 amino acids long, termini counted. In germline, CDR1 is SGHKS, CDR2 YYEKEE (reference sequence). The CDR3 region is CDSTWGNYQCF.

This CDR3 reads CASTGSPGTGELFF. The DNA for the CDR3 is TGTGCCAGCACAGGGTCCCCGGGCACCGGGGAGCTGTTTTTT. The chain links TRBV6-4 to TRBJ2-2; D might be TRBD1 (5 bases). This CDR3 has 14 residues. V was cut by 7 bases and J by 4 bases, with 13 bases left in between. CDR1 is MRHNA, CDR2 SNTAGT, per germline.

V gene TRBV10-2 combines with J gene TRBJ2-5; the match to TRBD1 covers 8 bases. The ends lost 6 bases at V and 7 bases at J; junction bases unmatched: 7. The CDR3 spans 13 residues. Germline V lookup: CDR1 WSHSY, CDR2 SAAADI. CDR3 nucleotide sequence: TGCGCCAGCAGGGACAGGGAGTGGGGGACCCAGTACTTC. This translates into CASRDREWGTQYF.

A word on this clonotype: At one end the junction does not follow the germline gene, possibly because of a read error. The chain joins TRBV7-3 to TRBJ2-1, with unresolved D. The CDR3 totals 13 residues. Germline V gene lookup returns CDR1 SGHTA and CDR2 FQGTGA. The CDR3: CSSSLGSYNEHFF. Written as DNA, the CDR3 is TGTTCCAGCAGCTTAGGGTCCTACAATGAGCATTTCTTC.

This clonotype was recorded a few times. A much larger clone differs by one base, so this may be a read error. V and J are TRBV20-1 and TRBJ2-3, with 8 bases lining up with TRBD2. The CDR3 extends over 16 amino acids. From germline, CDR1 is DFQATT and CDR2 SNEGSKA (reference sequence). With 6 bases clipped from V and 2 bases from J, the junction kept 13 bases outside the gene matches. The CDR3 DNA follows: TGCAGTGCCCAAATCAGCGGGAGACGTTTCACAGATACGCAGTATTTT. Encoded protein: CSAQISGRRFTDTQYF.

The V call is TRBV14, the J call TRBJ1-1, with TRBD1 matching 9 bases. Germline loops: CDR1 SGHDN, CDR2 FVKESK. This CDR3 is 21 amino acids long. The ends lost 3 bases at V and 0 bases at J; junction bases unmatched: 20. The CDR3 DNA sequence: TGTGCCAGCAGCCAGGATCGCCCCCCTCCGGGACAGGGACCTATGAACACTGAAGCTTTCTTT. Its protein is CASSQDRPPPGQGPMNTEAFF.

Regarding this clonotype: One end of the junction is discordant with germline, which a read error may explain. The chain joins TRBV5-1 to TRBJ2-5; TRBD1 agrees at 8 bases. CDR1 and CDR2 (germline): SGHRS, YFSETQ. The length of the CDR3 is 12 residues. The CDR3 coding sequence is TGCGCCAGCCGGCGGGACAGGTCTACCCGGTACTTC. Protein product: CASRRDRSTRYF.